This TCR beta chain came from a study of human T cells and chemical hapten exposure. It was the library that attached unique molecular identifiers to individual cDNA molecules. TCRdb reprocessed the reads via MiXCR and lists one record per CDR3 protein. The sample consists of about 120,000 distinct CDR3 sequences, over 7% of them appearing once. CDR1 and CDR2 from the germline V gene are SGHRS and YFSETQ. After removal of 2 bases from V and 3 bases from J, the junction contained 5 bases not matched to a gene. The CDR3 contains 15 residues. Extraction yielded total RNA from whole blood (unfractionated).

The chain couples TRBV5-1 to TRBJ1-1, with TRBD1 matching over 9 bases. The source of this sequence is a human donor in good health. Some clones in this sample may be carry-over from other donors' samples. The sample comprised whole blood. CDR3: CASSLRQGGDTEAFF. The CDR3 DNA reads TGCGCCAGCAGCTTACGACAGGGGGGTGACACTGAAGCTTTCTTT.